This T cell receptor beta chain was sequenced during a study of shared clonotypes between healthy human individuals. Study-wide results and caveats: Only blood was sampled; tissue repertoires likely differ.

Data came from immunoSEQ multiplex PCR; TCRdb stores just in-frame clones and leaves some out. The repertoire holds millions of clones, with more than 90% as singletons. CDR1 is SGDLS and CDR2 is YYNGEE in the germline V gene. This CDR3 is built from 14 residues. Trimming at V came to 4 bases and at J to 2 bases, leaving 3 bases not matched to a gene. About this clone itself: No antigen is known for it.

This receptor was identified in a man between 18 and 35 years old in good health. The V call is TRBV9, the J call TRBJ1-2, with 9 nucleotides matching TRBD1. Sequenced sample: naive CD4+ T cells sorted from blood. Subset denoted: CD45RA+ positively selected. CDR3 amino acids: CASSMGQGNYGYTF. Here the CDR3 DNA reads TGTGCCAGCAGCATGGGACAGGGAAACTATGGCTACACCTTC.